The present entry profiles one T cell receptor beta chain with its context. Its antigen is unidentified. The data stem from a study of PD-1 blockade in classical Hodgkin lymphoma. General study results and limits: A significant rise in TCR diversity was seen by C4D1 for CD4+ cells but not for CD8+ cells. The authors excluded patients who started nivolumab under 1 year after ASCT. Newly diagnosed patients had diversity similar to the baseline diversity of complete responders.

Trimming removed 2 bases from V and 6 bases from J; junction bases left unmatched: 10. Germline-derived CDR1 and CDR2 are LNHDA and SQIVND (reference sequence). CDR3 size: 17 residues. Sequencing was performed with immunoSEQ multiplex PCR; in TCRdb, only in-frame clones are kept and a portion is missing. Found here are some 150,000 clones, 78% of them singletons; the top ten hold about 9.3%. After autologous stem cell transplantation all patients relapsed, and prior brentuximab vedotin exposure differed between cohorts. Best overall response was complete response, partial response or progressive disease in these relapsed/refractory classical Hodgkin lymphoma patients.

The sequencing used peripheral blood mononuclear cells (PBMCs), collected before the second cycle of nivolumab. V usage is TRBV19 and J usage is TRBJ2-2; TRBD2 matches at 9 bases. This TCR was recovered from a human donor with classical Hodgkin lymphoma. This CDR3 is CASSIFSVAGAPGELFF. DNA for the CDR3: TGTGCCAGTAGTATATTTTCTGTAGCGGGAGCCCCCGGGGAGCTGTTTTTT.